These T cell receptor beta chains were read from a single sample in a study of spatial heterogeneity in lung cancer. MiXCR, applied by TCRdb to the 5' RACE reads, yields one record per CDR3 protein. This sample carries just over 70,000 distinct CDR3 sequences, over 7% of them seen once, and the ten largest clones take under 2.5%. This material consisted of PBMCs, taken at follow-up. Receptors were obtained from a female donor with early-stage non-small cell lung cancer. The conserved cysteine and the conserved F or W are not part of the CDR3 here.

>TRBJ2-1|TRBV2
ASSVGLDNEQF
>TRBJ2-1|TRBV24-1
ATTPRGTNEQF
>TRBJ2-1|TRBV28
ASAGQGIGDEQF
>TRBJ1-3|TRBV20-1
SASLYTSGNTIY
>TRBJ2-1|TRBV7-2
ASRNTTSGGVQF
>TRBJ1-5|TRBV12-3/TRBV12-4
ASSLGGNNQPQH
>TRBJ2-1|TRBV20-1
SARDGGLADNEQF
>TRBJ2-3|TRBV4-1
ASSPAVDTQY
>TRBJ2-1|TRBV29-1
SVVSRDSDPYNEQF
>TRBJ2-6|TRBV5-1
ASSPRDSSGANVLT
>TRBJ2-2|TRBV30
AWRHLDRDTGELF
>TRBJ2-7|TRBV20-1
SAEGLANTYEQY
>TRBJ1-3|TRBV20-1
SALTGNTIY
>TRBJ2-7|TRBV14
ASSQSYEQY
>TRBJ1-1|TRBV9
ASSVGQEAEAL
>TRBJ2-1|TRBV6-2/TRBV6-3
ASKTPGASGRRNEQF
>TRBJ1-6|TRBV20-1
SASQEDRENSPLH